One and the same sample provided the 26 T cell receptor beta chains below, sequenced in a study of shared clonotypes between healthy human individuals. Cells designated naive CD8 were CD45RO-negative and were positively selected for CCR7, with terminally differentiated effector memory CD45RA+ cells excluded. The assay was immunoSEQ multiplex PCR, and TCRdb's table has in-frame clones only and misses some. Of roughly 2,000,000 clones in the sample, just under 95% were seen once. Source material: naive CD8+ T cells from PBMCs. These receptors were collected from a man younger than 35 in good health. Some clones in this sample may be carry-over from other donors' samples.

This clone was counted a single time. The chain couples TRBV28 to TRBJ2-7; the D gene is possibly TRBD1 (6 bases). Trimming removed 2 bases from V and 2 bases from J, with 13 bases in between. CDR3 size: 15 residues. Germline loops: CDR1 MDHEN, CDR2 SYDVKM. The CDR3 loop reads CASSLPTSGAYEQYF. The CDR3 coding sequence is TGTGCCAGCAGTTTACCCACCTCAGGGGCCTACGAGCAGTACTTC.

In DNA form, the CDR3 reads TGTGCCAGCAGCCGGGGAGGGCGGGAGAAGGATGAGCAGTTCTTC. Amino acids: CASSRGGREKDEQFF. This rearrangement joins TRBV11-2 to TRBJ2-1, with 7 bases matching TRBD2. V was clipped by 5 bases and J by 8 bases; unmatched bases: 12. The CDR3 has 15 amino acids. The V gene's germline CDR1 is SGHAT and CDR2 FQNNGV.

V is TRBV6-1 and J is TRBJ2-2; D gene ambiguous. Germline V gene sequence: CDR1 MNHNS, CDR2 SASEGT. Deletions cut 7 bases from V and 3 bases from J, with 3 bases between. The length of the CDR3 is 11 residues. In DNA, the CDR3 is TGTGCCAGCACCTACACCGGGGAGCTGTTTTTT. Translating gives CASTYTGELFF.

This sequence joins TRBV9 and TRBJ2-7; D perhaps matches TRBD1 (6 bases). In germline, CDR1 is SGDLS, CDR2 YYNGEE. V gave up 0 bases and J gave up 4 bases, with 17 bases separating them. This CDR3 is 16 amino acids long. This chain's CDR3 is CASSVDSEGVGYEQYF. CDR3 in DNA: TGTGCCAGCAGCGTAGACTCCGAGGGGGTGGGTTACGAGCAGTACTTC.

The V gene is TRBV9, the J gene TRBJ2-1, with 8 bases matching TRBD2. Trimming at V came to 0 bases and at J to 8 bases, leaving 16 bases not matched to a gene. Germline-derived CDR1 and CDR2 are SGDLS and YYNGEE. This CDR3 is built from 18 residues. As DNA, the CDR3 is TGTGCCAGCAGCGTAGCTACTTTGGCGGGGGGCCCCCTCGATGAGCAGTTCTTC. This gives the protein CASSVATLAGGPLDEQFF.

V gene TRBV11-2 combines with J gene TRBJ2-7, with 12 bases that match TRBD2. This CDR3 has 15 amino acids. Germline-derived CDR1 and CDR2 are SGHAT and FQNNGV. V shed 0 bases, J shed 3 bases, and the junction held 0 bases outside the gene matches. The CDR3 region is CASSLEGLAGYEQYF. CDR3 bases: TGTGCCAGCAGCTTAGAGGGACTAGCGGGCTACGAGCAGTACTTC.

The chain joins TRBV28 to TRBJ2-1, with D unclear. CDR1 MDHEN and CDR2 SYDVKM come from the germline V gene. The CDR3 contains 14 residues. Trimming pared 1 base from V and 2 bases from J, leaving 6 bases between. The CDR3 DNA sequence: TGTGCCAGCAGTTTATTGCGCACCTACAATGAGCAGTTCTTC. It yields the protein CASSLLRTYNEQFF.

V usage is TRBV7-8 and J usage is TRBJ2-5; 12 nucleotides match TRBD2. Germline V gene lookup returns CDR1 SGHVS and CDR2 FQNEAQ. This CDR3 spans 18 amino acids. After removal of 5 bases from V and 5 bases from J, the junction contained 15 bases not matched to a gene. The CDR3 sequence is CASSLGLAGLTPVETQYF. CDR3 nucleotides: TGTGCCAGCAGCCTAGGACTAGCGGGGCTTACCCCCGTGGAGACCCAGTACTTC. Drawing the rest from reference TRBV7-8 and TRBJ2-5, the complete variable domain is GAGVSQSPRYKVAKRGQDVALRCDPISGHVSLFWYQQALGQGPEFLTYFQNEAQLDKSGLPSDRFFAERPEGSVSTLKIQRTQQEDSAVYLCASSLGLAGLTPVETQYFGPGTRLLVL.

The V and J genes are TRBV15 and TRBJ1-1; D ambiguous. CDR3 length equals 11 residues. Germline CDR1 reads LNHNV; CDR2 reads YYDKDF (reference sequence). The V end lost 6 bases, the J end lost 6 bases, and 8 bases lay between the germline ends. The CDR3 bases are TGTGCCACCAGTACATCAGCTGAAGCTTTCTTT. Amino acids: CATSTSAEAFF.

The gene calls are TRBV29-1 and TRBJ1-2, with unresolved D. The V end was cut by 8 bases, the J end by 4 bases, with 11 bases between. Germline CDR1 is SQVTM and CDR2 is ANQGSEA. The CDR3 extends over 11 amino acids. DNA for the CDR3: TGCAGCCTCTTTGAGGTCTATGGCTACACCTTC. Amino acids: CSLFEVYGYTF.

The V gene is TRBV29-1, the J gene TRBJ1-1; tentative D call: TRBD1 (5 bases). CDR1 is SQVTM and CDR2 is ANQGSEA in the germline V gene. The CDR3 spans 15 residues. Deletions cut 7 bases from V and 4 bases from J, with 22 bases between. Here the CDR3 reads CSAPRQGPWATEAFF. In DNA, the CDR3 is TGCAGCGCACCCCGCCAGGGACCCTGGGCCACTGAAGCTTTCTTT.

The rearrangement uses TRBV7-3 and TRBJ2-7; D is undetermined. This CDR3 spans 13 amino acids. Germline V lookup: CDR1 SGHTA, CDR2 FQGTGA. Trimming left V 5 bases short and J 6 bases short, with 14 bases between. This CDR3 reads CASSPGLSGEQYF. Written as DNA, the CDR3 is TGTGCCAGCAGCCCGGGTCTTTCGGGCGAGCAGTACTTC.

The chain combines TRBV7-8 with TRBJ2-7; possibly TRBD2 for D (6 bases). CDR3 length: 17 residues. Germline CDR1 is SGHVS and CDR2 is FQNEAQ. Deletions cut 5 bases from V and 3 bases from J, with 23 bases between. CDR3 DNA sequence: TGTGCCAGCAGCACGATAGGGGTTAGCGGAATCTTCTACGAGCAGTACTTC. Translated, it gives CASSTIGVSGIFYEQYF. The whole variable domain, filled in from reference TRBV7-8 and TRBJ2-7, reads GAGVSQSPRYKVAKRGQDVALRCDPISGHVSLFWYQQALGQGPEFLTYFQNEAQLDKSGLPSDRFFAERPEGSVSTLKIQRTQQEDSAVYLCASSTIGVSGIFYEQYFGPGTRLTVT.

This rearrangement joins TRBV15 to TRBJ1-1; no clear D gene. The V end lost 4 bases, the J end lost 1 base, and 13 bases lay between the germline ends. The CDR3 has 15 residues. The germline V gene encodes CDR1 LNHNV and CDR2 YYDKDF (reference sequence). DNA of the CDR3: TGTGCCACCAGCACGATCGGTCGGGAGAACACTGAAGCTTTCTTT. The encoded protein is CATSTIGRENTEAFF.

Here the CDR3 reads CASGSLAANTGELFF. In DNA form, the CDR3 reads TGTGCCAGTGGTAGCTTAGCGGCAAACACCGGGGAGCTGTTTTTT. The chain is built from TRBV7-6 and TRBJ2-2; D possibly corresponds to TRBD2 (6 bases). Trimming removed 9 bases at V and 2 bases at J, with 16 bases between. Looked up from germline, CDR1 is SGHVS and CDR2 is FNYEAQ. The CDR3 has 15 amino acids.

This chain uses TRBV7-6 with TRBJ2-1, with 7 bases aligning to TRBD2. The CDR3 length is 16 residues. Germline CDR1 reads SGHVS; CDR2 reads FNYEAQ. The junction had 9 bases not matched to a gene; V was cut back by 1 base and J by 6 bases. The CDR3, as DNA: TGTGCCAGCAGCTTAGTTTTAACTAGCGCGGGCAATGAGCAGTTCTTC. Translating it yields CASSLVLTSAGNEQFF.

This chain uses TRBV6-5 with TRBJ2-5, with D possibly being TRBD2 (5 bases). The CDR3 is 15 residues long. Germline V gene lookup returns CDR1 MNHEY and CDR2 SVGAGI. The ends were cut back, 5 bases at V and 2 bases at J, with 15 bases in the middle. The CDR3 loop reads CASSNGGLEQETQYF. The CDR3 nucleotides are TGTGCCAGCAGTAACGGCGGACTGGAACAAGAGACCCAGTACTTC.

This chain joins TRBV7-8 and TRBJ2-1; 7 bases fit TRBD2. The CDR3 runs 19 residues. V lost 1 base and J lost 3; bases outside the gene matches: 15. CDR1 and CDR2 (germline): SGHVS, FQNEAQ. The CDR3 nucleotides read TGTGCCAGCAGCTTAGATTTTATGGGGCGGGAGATGTTCTACAATGAGCAGTTCTTC. Protein sequence: CASSLDFMGREMFYNEQFF.

This rearrangement joins TRBV27 to TRBJ1-1, with 7 bases matching TRBD1. After removal of 6 bases from V and 4 bases from J, the junction contained 8 bases not matched to a gene. Germline V gene lookup returns CDR1 MNHEY and CDR2 SMNVEV (reference sequence). This CDR3 has 14 residues. The CDR3 DNA sequence: TGTGCCAGCAGGAAAATCCGGGACAGCACTGAAGCTTTCTTT. As protein: CASRKIRDSTEAFF.

About this clone itself: Other DNA sequences in this sample translate to the same CDR3. The chain recombines TRBV15 with TRBJ1-1; no definite D call. V shed 3 bases and J shed 1 base, with 6 bases lying between them. The germline V gene has CDR1 LNHNV and CDR2 YYDKDF (reference sequence). The CDR3 is 13 amino acids. The CDR3 sequence: CATSSSANTEAFF. In DNA, the CDR3 is TGTGCCACCAGCAGTTCGGCGAACACTGAAGCTTTCTTT.

The chain recombines TRBV5-1 with TRBJ1-2; D is perhaps TRBD1 (5 bases). CDR1 is SGHRS, CDR2 YFSETQ, per germline. Between the trimmed V and J ends, which lost 4 bases and 5 bases, there was a span of 15 bases. The CDR3 is 14 residues long. The CDR3 DNA reads TGCGCCAGCAGCCCCGGGGGAGCTTATTATGGCTACACCTTC. It is translated as CASSPGGAYYGYTF. Based on the CDR3 plus reference TRBV5-1 and TRBJ1-2, the full variable domain is KAGVTQTPRYLIKTRGQQVTLSCSPISGHRSVSWYQQTPGQGLQFLFEYFSETQRNKGNFPGRFSGRQFSNSRSEMNVSTLELGDSALYLCASSPGGAYYGYTFGSGTRLTVV.

This chain joins TRBV5-1 and TRBJ2-5, with D hard to call. Trimming cost V 3 bases and J 4 bases, with 13 bases left between them. Germline CDR1 is SGHRS and CDR2 is YFSETQ. The CDR3 spans 14 residues. This CDR3 reads CASSWGLGRETQYF. The CDR3 DNA follows: TGCGCCAGCAGCTGGGGATTGGGTAGAGAGACCCAGTACTTC.

The V call is TRBV4-1, the J call TRBJ2-5; D is perhaps TRBD1 or TRBD2 (5 bases each). Germline V CDR1 and CDR2: MGHRA, YSYEKL. This CDR3 contains 15 residues. V lost 4 bases and J 5 bases, leaving 17 bases between the germline ends. CDR3 amino acids: CASSPRGTGRETQYF. The CDR3 DNA follows: TGCGCCAGCAGCCCCCGCGGAACGGGACGGGAGACCCAGTACTTC.

Note on this clone: The same CDR3 is also encoded by other DNA sequences in this sample. The chain has TRBV28 and TRBJ1-2, with D uncertain. Germline lookup yields CDR1 MDHEN and CDR2 SYDVKM. Deletions cut 3 bases from V and 3 bases from J, with 2 bases between. The CDR3 is 11 amino acids. The CDR3 nucleotides read TGTGCCAGCAGTTTTGACTATGGCTACACCTTC. Its protein product is CASSFDYGYTF.

The rearrangement links TRBV6-5 to TRBJ2-7; D is perhaps TRBD2 (5 bases). The length of the CDR3 is 13 residues. From germline, CDR1 is MNHEY and CDR2 SVGAGI. Between the trimmed V and J ends, which lost 6 bases and 3 bases, there was a span of 12 bases. Written as DNA, the CDR3 is TGTGCCAGCAGGCCAGCGGACCACTACGAGCAGTACTTC. Translated, it gives CASRPADHYEQYF.

This clone was detected once. The V and J genes are TRBV5-8 and TRBJ1-2, with D possibly matching TRBD1 (6 bases). Trimming removed 1 base at V and 5 bases at J, with 15 bases between. Per germline, CDR1 SGHTS and CDR2 YDEGEE. The CDR3 is 15 amino acids. In DNA form, the CDR3 reads TGTGCCAGCAGCTTGTTTTCTACAGGGTATTATGGCTACACCTTC. It is translated as CASSLFSTGYYGYTF.